This T cell receptor beta chain originates from a study of blood T cell repertoires in COVID-19. Living in roughly 25 US areas, the participants were between roughly 18 and 95 years of age. Cohorts were based on clinical histories the participants reported. Germline loops: CDR1 MDHEN, CDR2 SYDVKM. This CDR3 contains 13 residues. Trimming shortened V by 6 bases and J by 5 bases, and 12 bases separated the two germline ends. This clone was recorded once. Study processing details: By means of reference gene primer amplification, nucleated cell counts were estimated. Assay used: immunoSEQ multiplex PCR; TCRdb lists only in-frame clones, some missing. D and trimming come from the DNA, and the V and J calls and clone size come from that table. The sample lists about 320,000 clones; roughly 88% were seen once.

V usage is TRBV28 and J usage is TRBJ2-3; TRBD2 is a possible D gene (7 bases). The source material was PBMCs or T cells enriched from blood (not recorded which). This sequence was found in a young man who had recovered from COVID-19. CDR3 nucleotide sequence: TGTGCCAGCAGAGGGGGGGCGGGAGATACGCAGTATTTT. Protein sequence: CASRGGAGDTQYF.